One and the same sample provided the 23 T cell receptor beta chains below, sequenced in a study of T cells after yellow fever vaccination. MiXCR was run by TCRdb on the 5' RACE reads, yielding one entry per CDR3 protein. This sample yields over 250,000 distinct CDR3 sequences, of which about 5.2% are seen a single time; under 3.5% belongs to the top ten. Sequencing used CD4+ T cells sorted from PBMCs, obtained on the day of the yellow fever booster vaccination. The receptors stem from a man between 18 and 35 years old who received the YFV17D yellow fever vaccine.

A few counts support this clonotype. V usage is TRBV18 and J usage is TRBJ1-1; D is uncertain. Germline V gene sequence: CDR1 KGHSH, CDR2 LQKENI. Trimming took off 2 bases at V and 1 base at J, with 5 bases between the two ends. The CDR3 length is 13 residues. For the CDR3, the DNA is TGTGCCAGCTCACCAATAGAGAACACTGAAGCTTTCTTT. As protein: CASSPIENTEAFF. Together with reference TRBV18 and TRBJ1-1, the CDR3 gives the full variable domain: NAGVMQNPRHLVRRRGQEARLRCSPMKGHSHVYWYRQLPEEGLKFMVYLQKENIIDESGMPKERFSAEFPKEGPSILRIQQVVRGDSAAYFCASSPIENTEAFFGQGTRLTVV.

In this sample, this clonotype turned up many times. The chain has TRBV7-2 and TRBJ1-5; TRBD1 matches at 10 bases. In germline, CDR1 is SGHTA, CDR2 FQGNSA. CDR3 length equals 17 residues. V trimming: 5 bases; J trimming: 0 bases; junction bases outside the gene matches: 7. CDR3 residues: CASSRGTGAYSNQPQHF. CDR3 nucleotide sequence: TGTGCCAGCAGCCGCGGGACAGGGGCTTATAGCAATCAGCCCCAGCATTTT.

The V and J genes are TRBV4-2 and TRBJ1-6, with D unresolved. The CDR3 contains 16 residues. CDR1 LGHNA and CDR2 YNFKEQ come from the germline V gene. V lost 0 bases and J 6 bases, leaving 12 bases between the germline ends. The CDR3 loop is CASSQDWPAPNSPLHF. In DNA, the CDR3 is TGTGCCAGCAGCCAAGATTGGCCAGCTCCTAATTCACCCCTCCACTTT.

This chain links TRBV5-4 with TRBJ2-3, with 7 bases lining up with TRBD1. CDR1 is SGHNT and CDR2 is YYREEE in the germline V gene (reference sequence). CDR3 length: 14 residues. V lost 3 bases and J lost 3; bases outside the gene matches: 4. CDR3 nucleotide sequence: TGTGCCAGCAGCTGGGGGACAGTAACAGATACGCAGTATTTT. This encodes CASSWGTVTDTQYF. The full variable domain, its missing parts supplied by reference TRBV5-4 and TRBJ2-3, is ETGVTQSPTHLIKTRGQQVTLRCSSQSGHNTVSWYQQALGQGPQFIFQYYREEENGRGNFPPRFSGLQFPNYSSELNVNALELDDSALYLCASSWGTVTDTQYFGPGTRLTVL.

The chain employs TRBV6-2 or TRBV6-3 and TRBJ1-5; D perhaps matches TRBD1 (6 bases). V lost 8 bases and J lost 15, with 20 bases in between. CDR1 and CDR2 from the germline V gene are MNHEY and SVGEGT. CDR3 length: 12 amino acids. CDR3 region: CASARVGGPAHF. CDR3 sequence (DNA): TGTGCCAGCGCCCGGGTTGGGGGCCCCGCGCATTTT.

This clonotype was counted ten times or more. CDR3 sequence (DNA): TGTGCCAGCAGTTTCCCCGGGACGCGGGAAGCTTTCTTT. Protein product: CASSFPGTREAFF. The chain has TRBV6-5 and TRBJ1-1; D may be TRBD1 (5 bases). CDR3 length equals 13 residues. Germline CDR1 reads MNHEY; CDR2 reads SVGAGI. Trimming took 4 bases from V and 8 from J, leaving 14 bases between them.

The gene calls are TRBV6-6 and TRBJ1-5, with TRBD1 as a possible D gene (6 bases). Trimming took 7 bases from V and 6 from J, leaving 10 bases between them. The CDR3 spans 12 residues. Germline V CDR1 and CDR2: MNHNY, SVGAGI (reference sequence). The CDR3 loop is CASNREAQPQHF. CDR3 sequence (DNA): TGTGCCAGCAACAGGGAGGCTCAGCCCCAGCATTTT.

This clonotype appeared a few times. This chain uses TRBV28 with TRBJ2-7; 8 nucleotides agree with TRBD1. This CDR3 contains 16 residues. Trimming removed 2 bases from V and 1 base from J; junction bases left unmatched: 7. Per germline, CDR1 MDHEN and CDR2 SYDVKM. The CDR3 region is CASSLSQGAGSYEQYV. The CDR3 nucleotides are TGTGCCAGCAGTTTAAGCCAGGGGGCTGGGTCCTACGAGCAGTACGTC.

This clonotype was detected a few times. CDR3 loop: CSARSGSGNQPQHF. The CDR3 DNA reads as TGCAGTGCTAGGTCTGGGTCTGGTAATCAGCCCCAGCATTTT. The V and J genes are TRBV20-1 and TRBJ1-5; D ambiguous. This CDR3 has 14 residues. Germline CDR1 reads DFQATT; CDR2 reads SNEGSKA (reference sequence). The V end lost 3 bases, the J end lost 4 bases, and 13 bases lay between the germline ends.

This chain uses TRBV6-1 with TRBJ1-1; D gene uncertain. Germline assignment: CDR1 MNHNS and CDR2 SASEGT. V lost 4 bases to trimming and J lost 2 bases, with 8 bases between them. The CDR3 has 13 residues. The CDR3 loop reads CASSGLRNTEAFF. CDR3 DNA sequence: TGTGCCAGCAGTGGACTGCGAAACACTGAAGCTTTCTTT.

The table lists this clonotype with many counts. The chain links TRBV27 to TRBJ2-3; 8 bases are shared with TRBD2. Germline CDR1 reads MNHEY; CDR2 reads SMNVEV (reference sequence). The V segment lost 2 bases and the J segment 0 bases; nucleotides outside the gene matches: 10. The CDR3 runs to 18 residues. This chain's CDR3 is CASSLRITSGTSTDTQYF. CDR3 sequence (DNA): TGTGCCAGCAGTTTACGCATAACTAGCGGTACTAGCACAGATACGCAGTATTTT.

This clonotype was seen many times. The V call is TRBV5-1, the J call TRBJ2-7; D call uncertain. The CDR3 sequence is 11 residues long. Germline CDR1 and CDR2: SGHRS and YFSETQ. Trimming cost V 4 bases and J 6 bases, with 8 bases left between them. The CDR3 loop reads CASSTDREQYF. DNA of the CDR3: TGCGCCAGCAGCACGGACCGCGAGCAGTACTTC.

This clonotype was detected a few times. CDR3 residues: CASRPWGSSYEQYF. CDR3 sequence (DNA): TGTGCCAGCAGACCCTGGGGCAGCTCCTACGAGCAGTACTTC. J is TRBJ2-7 and V is TRBV27, with D possibly matching TRBD1 (5 bases). V was cut by 6 bases and J by 0 bases, with 12 bases left in between. CDR3 length: 14 amino acids. Looked up from germline, CDR1 is MNHEY and CDR2 is SMNVEV (reference sequence).

The chain is built from TRBV4-2 and TRBJ2-5, with 9 positions matching TRBD2. V shed 1 base and J 1 base; nucleotides not matched to a gene: 7. The CDR3 has 17 amino acids. Germline loops: CDR1 LGHNA, CDR2 YNFKEQ. This CDR3 is CASSQGGASGVQETQYF. DNA for the CDR3: TGTGCCAGCAGCCAAGGGGGGGCTAGCGGGGTCCAAGAGACCCAGTACTTC.

The sample holds a few counts of this clonotype. CDR3 sequence reads: CATSRQGAYEKLFF. The DNA of the CDR3 is TGTGCCACCAGCAGACAGGGGGCCTATGAAAAACTGTTTTTT. The chain joins TRBV15 to TRBJ1-4; 8 bases align to TRBD1. V lost 2 bases, J lost 6 bases, and 2 bases stayed unmatched. The CDR3 has 14 amino acids. Germline lookup yields CDR1 LNHNV and CDR2 YYDKDF (reference sequence).

This clonotype appeared many times. V gene TRBV5-1 combines with J gene TRBJ2-2; 9 nucleotides match TRBD1. Germline lookup yields CDR1 SGHRS and CDR2 YFSETQ. V gave up 2 bases and J gave up 3 bases; unmatched junction bases: 2. The CDR3 loop spans 15 amino acids. DNA for the CDR3: TGCGCCAGCAGCTTAAGGACAGGGGACACCGGGGAGCTGTTTTTT. It is translated as CASSLRTGDTGELFF. Variable domain in full (rest from reference TRBV5-1 and TRBJ2-2): KAGVTQTPRYLIKTRGQQVTLSCSPISGHRSVSWYQQTPGQGLQFLFEYFSETQRNKGNFPGRFSGRQFSNSRSEMNVSTLELGDSALYLCASSLRTGDTGELFFGEGSRLTVL.

This clonotype showed up many times. The chain has TRBV20-1 and TRBJ2-2; tentative D call: TRBD1 (6 bases). The CDR3 is made up of 12 amino acids. V was trimmed by 5 bases and J by 8 bases, leaving 12 bases between them. Germline CDR1 and CDR2: DFQATT and SNEGSKA (reference sequence). The CDR3 loop is CSAPRGSGELFF. As DNA, the CDR3 is TGCAGTGCTCCCAGGGGATCGGGGGAGCTGTTTTTT.

Only a few counts were recorded for this clonotype. This chain links TRBV4-3 with TRBJ1-6, with no clear D. CDR1 is LGHNA and CDR2 is YSLEER in the germline V gene. Between the trimmed V and J ends, which lost 0 bases and 12 bases, there was a span of 12 bases. The CDR3 runs to 14 residues. The CDR3 DNA sequence: TGCGCCAGCAGCCAAGATTTTTCCCCTGGACCCCTCCACTTT. It codes for CASSQDFSPGPLHF.

The table lists this clonotype with a few counts. The chain links TRBV4-2 to TRBJ1-4, with a tentative D call TRBD1 (5 bases). This CDR3 spans 17 amino acids. The V gene's germline CDR1 is LGHNA and CDR2 YNFKEQ. Deletions cut 0 bases from V and 7 bases from J, with 18 bases between. The CDR3 here is CASSQEVGGMGSEKLFF. In DNA, the CDR3 is TGTGCCAGCAGCCAAGAAGTCGGGGGAATGGGTTCTGAAAAACTGTTTTTT.

The rearrangement joins TRBV4-3 to TRBJ2-5; no reliable D call. The CDR3 extends over 15 amino acids. V dropped 1 base and J dropped 5 bases, with 14 bases sitting between them. Germline V gene sequence: CDR1 LGHNA, CDR2 YSLEER. The CDR3 DNA reads TGCGCCAGCAGCCAAGCTACGTGGGTTGGGGAGACCCAGTACTTC. Protein sequence: CASSQATWVGETQYF.

This sequence joins TRBV28 and TRBJ2-7, with D unclear. The germline V gene encodes CDR1 MDHEN and CDR2 SYDVKM. Between the trimmed V and J ends, which lost 5 bases and 9 bases, there was a span of 14 bases. The CDR3 is 12 residues long. As DNA, the CDR3 is TGTGCCAGCAGTCCAGCCCCCGTGTGGCAGTACTTC. Translating it yields CASSPAPVWQYF.

The CDR3 sequence: CASSLDWRWGAKNIQYF. CDR3 DNA: TGTGCCAGCAGCTTAGACTGGAGATGGGGGGCCAAAAACATTCAGTACTTC. This chain uses TRBV11-2 with TRBJ2-4; D could derive from TRBD1 or TRBD2 (5 bases each). The germline V and J ends were trimmed by 0 bases and 1 base, with 13 bases remaining between them. The CDR3 totals 17 residues. Germline V gene data show CDR1 as SGHAT and CDR2 as FQNNGV. The full variable domain, rest sourced from reference TRBV11-2 and TRBJ2-4, is EAGVAQSPRYKIIEKRQSVAFWCNPISGHATLYWYQQILGQGPKLLIQFQNNGVVDDSQLPKDRFSAERLKGVDSTLKIQPAKLEDSAVYLCASSLDWRWGAKNIQYFGAGTRLSVL.

This clonotype was counted many times. The V call is TRBV9, the J call TRBJ1-3; weak D call: TRBD1 (6 bases). Trimming removed 3 bases from V and 3 bases from J, with 19 bases in between. The CDR3 consists of 17 residues. CDR1 is SGDLS, CDR2 YYNGEE, per germline. The CDR3 protein is CASSEGGGRDIGNTIYF. CDR3 nucleotide sequence: TGTGCCAGCAGCGAAGGGGGGGGACGCGATATTGGAAACACCATATATTTT.